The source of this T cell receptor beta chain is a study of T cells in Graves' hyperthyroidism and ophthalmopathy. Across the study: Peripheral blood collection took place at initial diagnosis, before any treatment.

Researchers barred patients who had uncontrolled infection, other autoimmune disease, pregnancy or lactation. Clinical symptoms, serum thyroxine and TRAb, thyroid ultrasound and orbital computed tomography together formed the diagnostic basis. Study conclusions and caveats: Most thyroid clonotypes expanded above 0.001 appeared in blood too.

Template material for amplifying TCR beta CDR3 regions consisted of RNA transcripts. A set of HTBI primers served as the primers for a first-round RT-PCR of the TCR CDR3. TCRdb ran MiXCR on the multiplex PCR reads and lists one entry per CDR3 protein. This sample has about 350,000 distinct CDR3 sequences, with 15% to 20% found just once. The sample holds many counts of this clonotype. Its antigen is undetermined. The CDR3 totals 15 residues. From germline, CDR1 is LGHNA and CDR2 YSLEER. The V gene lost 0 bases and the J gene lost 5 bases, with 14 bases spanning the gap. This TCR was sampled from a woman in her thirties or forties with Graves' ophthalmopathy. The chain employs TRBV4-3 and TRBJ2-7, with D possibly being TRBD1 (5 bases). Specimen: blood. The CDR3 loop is CASSQDESGFNEQYF. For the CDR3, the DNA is TGCGCCAGCAGCCAAGATGAGTCAGGGTTCAACGAGCAGTACTTC.